This TCR beta chain derives from a study of cytomegalovirus exposure and HLA in healthy donors. Per the germline V gene, CDR1 is SGHAT and CDR2 is FQNNGV. J gave up 3 bases and V 7 bases, and 11 bases lay outside the gene matches. This CDR3 spans 16 amino acids. Amplification used 60 Vbeta primers and 13 Jbeta primers. Sequencing used immunoSEQ multiplex PCR; TCRdb keeps in-frame clones, though not all of them. The top ten clones hold 1.7% of a sample with under 200,000 clones, around 80% of them seen once. Notes on this clone: The target antigen is unknown.

Points from the study as a whole: Reportedly, HLA-A and HLA-B alleles of most subjects were accurately predicted from TCR beta. Exclusion as indistinguishable affected some V segments, including TRBV6-2 and TRBV6-3. It was reportedly the case that the classifier diagnosed cytomegalovirus status with high specificity and sensitivity.

The rearrangement links TRBV11-2 to TRBJ2-3, with TRBD1 matching over 9 bases. Material for sequencing was PBMCs. The origin of this receptor is a woman between 18 and 29 years old in good health and CMV-seronegative. CDR3 region: CASTSRSGTGTDTQYF. In nucleotides, the CDR3 is TGTGCCAGCACCAGTCGGTCCGGGACAGGGACAGATACGCAGTATTTT.